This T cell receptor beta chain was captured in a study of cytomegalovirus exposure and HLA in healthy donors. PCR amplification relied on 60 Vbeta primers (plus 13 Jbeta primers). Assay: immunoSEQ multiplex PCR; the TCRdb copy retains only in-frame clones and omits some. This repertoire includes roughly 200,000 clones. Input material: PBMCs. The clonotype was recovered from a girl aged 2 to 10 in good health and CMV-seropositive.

The CDR3 coding sequence is TGTGCCAGCACTGACTCTAGACAGATTACCGGGGAGCTGTTTTTT. Translating it yields CASTDSRQITGELFF. V usage is TRBV6-1 and J usage is TRBJ2-2; D might be TRBD1 (5 bases). The V gene's germline CDR1 is MNHNS and CDR2 SASEGT. This CDR3 is built from 15 residues. V was clipped by 7 bases and J by 5 bases, with 17 bases between them.